The rows below give T cell receptor beta chains drawn from one sample of a study of OX40 agonist ivuxolimab in advanced cancers. This table comes from immunoSEQ multiplex PCR, and its TCRdb copy is limited to in-frame clones, with some not included. The table lists about 67,000 clones, approximately 81% of them singletons. The material was CD4+ or CD8+ T cells sorted from blood, obtained in a trial of the OX40 agonist ivuxolimab. These TCRs come from an adult with an advanced solid tumor such as melanoma, head and neck, liver or kidney cancer. CDR3s leave out the opening cysteine and the closing phenylalanine or tryptophan.

J: TRBJ2-3
V: TRBV10-2
CDR3: ASRPTAGLGDTQY

J: TRBJ2-3
V: TRBV4-2
CDR3: ASSQVGGPTDTQY

J: TRBJ2-1
V: TRBV6-6
CDR3: ASRTGAGNEQF

J: TRBJ1-2
V: TRBV7-2
CDR3: ASSPNYADGYT

J: TRBJ1-5
V: TRBV6-5
CDR3: ASSSEGGSNQPQH

J: TRBJ1-1
V: TRBV5-1
CDR3: ASSTGTVNTEAF

J: TRBJ1-3
V: TRBV28
CDR3: ASSHRLGGSVGNTIY

J: TRBJ2-5
V: TRBV19
CDR3: ASSPDSRTRETQY

J: TRBJ2-1
V: TRBV30
CDR3: AWSVRLAGRNEQF

J: TRBJ1-1
V: TRBV18
CDR3: ASSPPGQGWNTEAF

J: TRBJ1-2
V: TRBV5-1
CDR3: ASSLGTANYGYT

J: TRBJ1-1
V: TRBV19
CDR3: ASRRQGTEAF

J: TRBJ2-7
V: TRBV7-2
CDR3: ASSPWGRASEQY

J: TRBJ2-2
V: TRBV4-1
CDR3: ASSQPSPGELF

J: TRBJ2-5
V: TRBV28
CDR3: ASKEMSSGGAETQY

J: TRBJ2-7
V: TRBV5-1
CDR3: ASSLRTGYEQY

J: TRBJ2-7
V: TRBV9
CDR3: ASSVAQGAYEQY

J: TRBJ2-6
V: TRBV5-1
CDR3: ASSRGTGISGANVLT

J: TRBJ2-2
V: TRBV5-8
CDR3: ASSLTLDSSNTGELF

J: TRBJ2-1
V: TRBV19
CDR3: ASSIVAGRDNEQF

J: TRBJ2-7
V: TRBV10-2
CDR3: ASSDSLGSYEQY

J: TRBJ1-2
V: TRBV5-4
CDR3: ASSFRNYGYT

J: TRBJ2-7
V: TRBV28
CDR3: ASPPSQGHFSYEQY

J: TRBJ1-2
V: TRBV6-6
CDR3: ASSHEQRGYGYT

J: TRBJ2-2
V: TRBV30
CDR3: AWSPGGPGELF

J: TRBJ1-5
V: TRBV6-5
CDR3: ASSGQLGQPQH

J: TRBJ2-5
V: TRBV19
CDR3: ASSIGGGLETQY

J: TRBJ2-7
V: TRBV6-5
CDR3: ASLGTASYEQY

J: TRBJ2-3
V: TRBV5-4
CDR3: ASSLAGGTDTQY

J: TRBJ2-2
V: TRBV6-4
CDR3: ASSAGTPPRELF

J: TRBJ2-2
V: TRBV10-3
CDR3: AIARDRGLTGELF

J: TRBJ1-1
V: TRBV27
CDR3: ASSPWTGENTEAF

J: TRBJ2-5
V: TRBV6-1
CDR3: ASSGRGIQETQY

J: TRBJ2-7
V: TRBV11-2
CDR3: ASSSSAGGISYEQY

J: TRBJ1-5
V: TRBV5-6
CDR3: ASSLSWSGGNQPQH

J: TRBJ1-1
V: TRBV5-4
CDR3: ASSLGGARNTEAF

J: TRBJ1-3
V: TRBV6-6
CDR3: ASSYGQGGNTIY

J: TRBJ2-2
V: TRBV4-1
CDR3: ASSQDPGTRVGELF